This TCR beta chain was sequenced in a study of shared clonotypes between healthy human individuals. General observations from the study: Read depth was anticipated to influence clonotype sharing among donors. Clonotype sharing across a handful of donors was observed for around 4.5% of naive CD4 clonotypes. Apart from blood, nothing was sampled; tissue repertoires likely differ.

This clone showed up just a few times. Antigen specificity is unknown. This was a deep-level run. The method was immunoSEQ multiplex PCR; TCRdb's version includes in-frame clones alone and lacks a portion of them. The data contain approximately 980,000 clones, 70% to 85% of them singletons. Trimming cost V 4 bases and J 9 bases, with 19 bases left between them. The CDR3 extends over 14 amino acids. The germline V gene has CDR1 SGHTS and CDR2 YDEGEE. The genes are TRBV5-8 and TRBJ2-5; D is perhaps TRBD1 (5 bases). The material sequenced was memory CD4+ T cells sorted from blood. Documented subset: CD45RA-negative fraction. The source is a man between 18 and 29 years old in good health. CDR3 DNA: TGTGCCAGCAGCCTACAGAGATTCCTAGGGGCCCAGTACTTC. Amino acids: CASSLQRFLGAQYF.